Listed below are T cell receptor beta chains from one sample, sequenced in a study of CD8 T cells in Susac syndrome. MiXCR, run by TCRdb on the immunoSEQ multiplex PCR reads, gives a single entry per CDR3 protein. Seen here are about 400,000 distinct CDR3 sequences, approximately 89% observed once, and the top ten hold roughly 0.1%. The sequencing input was CD8+ T cells from PBMCs. Source of these receptors: a human donor with multiple sclerosis. The CDR3 runs from the conserved cysteine through the conserved F or W. A D gene is named only where the DNA matches it firmly.

TRBV5-5,TRBJ2-7,12,.,CASTRGGHEQYF,TGTGCCAGCACGCGCGGAGGGCACGAGCAGTACTTC
TRBV5-4,TRBJ1-6,15,.,CASSLSGNYNSPLHF,TGTGCCAGCAGCTTGTCTGGGAACTATAATTCACCCCTCCACTTT
TRBV7-9,TRBJ2-7,15,TRBD1,CASSLARQGPYEQYF,TGTGCCAGCAGCTTAGCGCGACAGGGGCCCTACGAGCAGTACTTC
TRBV29-1,TRBJ2-2,16,TRBD2,CSVSGGGAVSTGELFF,TGCAGCGTTTCTGGCGGGGGGGCCGTTTCCACCGGGGAGCTGTTTTTT
TRBV18,TRBJ2-7,15,TRBD1,CASSLGDRGSYEQYF,TGTGCCAGCTCACTCGGTGACAGGGGCTCCTACGAGCAGTACTTC
TRBV9,TRBJ1-1,13,TRBD1,CASSEGTGGEAFF,TGTGCCAGCAGCGAGGGAACAGGGGGTGAAGCTTTCTTT
TRBV13,TRBJ2-1,16,.,CASSLGPGTPYNEQFF,TGTGCCAGCAGCTTAGGGCCCGGGACACCCTACAATGAGCAGTTCTTC
TRBV11-2,TRBJ2-5,16,.,CASSLATAVYQETQYF,TGTGCCAGCAGCTTAGCCACTGCCGTATATCAAGAGACCCAGTACTTC
TRBV28,TRBJ2-7,14,.,CASSWAGYSYEQYF,TGTGCCAGCAGTTGGGCAGGTTACTCCTACGAGCAGTACTTC
TRBV20-1,TRBJ1-1,20,.,CSARALIDGPAAGGNTEAFF,TGCAGTGCTAGAGCTCTGATCGACGGACCGGCTGCTGGGGGGAACACTGAAGCTTTCTTT
TRBV6-5,TRBJ1-2,13,.,CASSYTGSGGYTF,TGTGCCAGCAGTTACACAGGGTCGGGTGGCTACACCTTC